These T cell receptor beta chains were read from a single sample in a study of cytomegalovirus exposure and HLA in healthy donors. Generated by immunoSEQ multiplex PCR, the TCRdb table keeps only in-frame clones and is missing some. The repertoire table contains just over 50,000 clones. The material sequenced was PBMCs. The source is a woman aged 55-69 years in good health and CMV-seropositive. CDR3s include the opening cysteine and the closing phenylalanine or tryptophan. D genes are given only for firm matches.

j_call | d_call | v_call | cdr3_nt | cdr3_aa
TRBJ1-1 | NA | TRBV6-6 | TGTGCCAGCACCGACCGGGACACTGAAGCTTTCTTT | CASTDRDTEAFF
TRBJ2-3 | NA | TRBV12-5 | TGTGCTAGCCATCTTAGCGGAACAGATACGCAGTATTTT | CASHLSGTDTQYF
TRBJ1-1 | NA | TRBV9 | TGTGCCAGCAGCGTTTTGACTGCTGCGAACACTGAAGCTTTCTTT | CASSVLTAANTEAFF
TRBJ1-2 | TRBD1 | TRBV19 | TGTGCCAGTAGTGACAGGGGTAGCTATGGCTACACCTTC | CASSDRGSYGYTF
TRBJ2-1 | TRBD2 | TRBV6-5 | TGTGCCAGCAAGCCCAGGACTAGCGGAATCAATGAGCAGTTCTTC | CASKPRTSGINEQFF
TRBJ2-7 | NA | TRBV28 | TGTGCCAGCAGTTTAGAGGGAGGTGCCTACGAGCAGTACTTC | CASSLEGGAYEQYF
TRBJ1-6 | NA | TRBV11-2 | TGTGCCAGCAGCTTAGGGGGGCGTCAATCACCCCTCCACTTT | CASSLGGRQSPLHF
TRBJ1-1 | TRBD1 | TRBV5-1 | TGCGCCAGCAGCCGGGCCGGGACAGGAGTCACTGAAGCTTTCTTT | CASSRAGTGVTEAFF
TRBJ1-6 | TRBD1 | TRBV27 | TGTGCCAGCAGTCCAAGCCAAACCGGGACAGGGACTTCACCCCTCCACTTT | CASSPSQTGTGTSPLHF
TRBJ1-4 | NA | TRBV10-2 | TGCGCCAGCAGTGACGTCGGGGCAACTAATGAAAAACTGTTTTTT | CASSDVGATNEKLFF
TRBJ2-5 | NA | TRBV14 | TGTGCCAGCAGCCAGTATAGCCAAGAGACCCAGTACTTC | CASSQYSQETQYF
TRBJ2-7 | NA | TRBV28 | TGTGCCAGCAGCCAGAACTCCTACGAGCAGTACTTC | CASSQNSYEQYF
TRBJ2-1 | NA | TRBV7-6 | TGTGCCAGCAGCTTGGGGAGTGGATACAATGAGCAGTTCTTC | CASSLGSGYNEQFF
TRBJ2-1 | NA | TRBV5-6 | TGTGCCAGCAGTTCCCCCGACGGGAGCTCCGACAATGAGCAGTTCTTC | CASSSPDGSSDNEQFF
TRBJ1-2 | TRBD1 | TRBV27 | TGTGCCAGCAGTTCTATAGGGGGCCATGGCTACACCTTC | CASSSIGGHGYTF
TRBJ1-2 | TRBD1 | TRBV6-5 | TGTGCCAGCAGTTACCGGGACAGGGGGGGCTATGGCTACACCTTC | CASSYRDRGGYGYTF
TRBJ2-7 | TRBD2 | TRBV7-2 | TGTGCCAGCAGGTCTAGCGGGGGGGGATCCTACGAGCAGTACTTC | CASRSSGGGSYEQYF
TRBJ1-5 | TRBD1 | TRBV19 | TGTGCCAGTAGTGGTACCCAGGGGGGTCAGCCCCAGCATTTT | CASSGTQGGQPQHF
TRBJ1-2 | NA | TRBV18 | TGTGCCAGCTCACCAGGGCCGGCGATCTCTGGCTACACCTTC | CASSPGPAISGYTF
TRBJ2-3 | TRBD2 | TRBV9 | TGTGCCAGCAGCCCTAGCAGCGGGGGAAGCGGAGATACGCAGTATTTT | CASSPSSGGSGDTQYF
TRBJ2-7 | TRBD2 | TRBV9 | TGTGCCAGCAGCGGACTAGCGGGGTCCTACGAGCAGTACTTC | CASSGLAGSYEQYF
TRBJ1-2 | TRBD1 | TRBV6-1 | TGTGCCAGCGACCGGGACAGGGGTAACTATGGCTACACCTTC | CASDRDRGNYGYTF
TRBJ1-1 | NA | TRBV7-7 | TGTGCTAGCAGCTTGGCAGGGAACACTGAAGCTTTCTTT | CASSLAGNTEAFF
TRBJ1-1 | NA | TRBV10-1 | TGCGCCAGCAGTGAGTCGGGCAGGGATGCTTTCTTT | CASSESGRDAFF
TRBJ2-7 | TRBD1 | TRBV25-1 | TGTGCCAGCAGTGGGGGACAGGGGGCGTACGAGCAGTACTTC | CASSGGQGAYEQYF
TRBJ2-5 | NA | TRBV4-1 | TGCGCCAGCAGCCAACCTGGGGGGGCCCCGAACCAAGAGACCCAGTACTTC | CASSQPGGAPNQETQYF
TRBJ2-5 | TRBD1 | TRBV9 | TGTGCCAGCAGCGCCTCCGGGACAGGGAAAGAGACCCAGTACTTC | CASSASGTGKETQYF
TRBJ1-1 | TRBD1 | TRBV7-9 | TGTGCCACCCAGGGACAGGGGGCGCCGGCAACTGAAGCTTTCTTT | CATQGQGAPATEAFF
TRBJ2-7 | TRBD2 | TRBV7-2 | TGTGCCAGCATCCTAACATCAGGGCTAGCGGGGGTTAGGGAGCAGTACTTC | CASILTSGLAGVREQYF
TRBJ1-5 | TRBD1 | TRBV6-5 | TGTGCCAGCAGTACGACAGGGTGGAGTCAGCCCCAGCATTTT | CASSTTGWSQPQHF
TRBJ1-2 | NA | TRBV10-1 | TGCGCCAGCAGTGAGGGCTCGAGGAATGGCTACACCTTC | CASSEGSRNGYTF
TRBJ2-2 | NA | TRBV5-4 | TGTGCCAGCAGTTACAGGGAGCTCGGGGAGCTGTTTTTT | CASSYRELGELFF
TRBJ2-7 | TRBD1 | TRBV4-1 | TGCGCCAGCAGCCAAGGGGGGACAGACCCGCGCGAGCAGTACTTC | CASSQGGTDPREQYF
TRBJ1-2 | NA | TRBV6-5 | TGTGCCAGCAGAACGGACAGTAACTATGGCTACACCTTC | CASRTDSNYGYTF
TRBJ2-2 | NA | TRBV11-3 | TGTGCCAGCACCCCGGGAGCGAACACCGGGGAGCTGTTTTTT | CASTPGANTGELFF
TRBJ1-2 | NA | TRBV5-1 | TGCGCCAGCAGCTTGGGGCGGAATGGCTACACCTTC | CASSLGRNGYTF
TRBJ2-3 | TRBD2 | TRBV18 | TGTGCCAGCTCCCCGGGGGGAATGGGCACAGATACGCAGTATTTT | CASSPGGMGTDTQYF
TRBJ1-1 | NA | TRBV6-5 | TGTGCCAGCAGTTTGGGAGGTACGGTGAACACTGAAGCTTTCTTT | CASSLGGTVNTEAFF
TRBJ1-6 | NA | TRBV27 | TGTGCCAGCAGTTTTCACCGTGGGGGGGTATACTCACACCTCCACTTT | CASSFHRGGVYSHLHF
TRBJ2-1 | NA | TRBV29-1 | TGCAGCGTCTCTAGGGGGAATGAGCAGTTCTTC | CSVSRGNEQFF
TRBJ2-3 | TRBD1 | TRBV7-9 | TGTGCCAGCAGCGACAGTATGGACAGGCACACAGATACGCAGTATTTT | CASSDSMDRHTDTQYF
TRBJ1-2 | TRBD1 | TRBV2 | TGTGCCAGCAGGGCAGGGGGCGATGGCTACACCTTC | CASRAGGDGYTF
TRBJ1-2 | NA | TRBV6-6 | TGTGCCAGCAGTTCGGCTCAAGGGGAACTCAGCTATGGCTACACCTTC | CASSSAQGELSYGYTF
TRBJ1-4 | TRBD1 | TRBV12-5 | TGTGCTAGTGGCCGGGGACAGGAAGCAACTAATGAAAAACTGTTTTTT | CASGRGQEATNEKLFF
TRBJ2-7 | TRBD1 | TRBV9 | TGTGCCAGCAGCTGGACAGGGAACGCCTACGAGCAGTACTTC | CASSWTGNAYEQYF
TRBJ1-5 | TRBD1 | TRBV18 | TGTGCCAGCTCACTCTCCGGGACAGTTAGCAATCAGCCCCAGCATTTT | CASSLSGTVSNQPQHF
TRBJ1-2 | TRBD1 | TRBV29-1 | TGCAGCGTTCGACAGGGGCGAAACTATGGCTACACCTTC | CSVRQGRNYGYTF
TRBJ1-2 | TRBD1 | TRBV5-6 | TGTGCCAGCAGCCTCGGGACAGTTTATGGCTACACCTTC | CASSLGTVYGYTF
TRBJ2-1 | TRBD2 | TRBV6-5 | TGTGCCAGCAGTTACGGACGACTAGCGGGGGGTGAGCAGTTCTTC | CASSYGRLAGGEQFF
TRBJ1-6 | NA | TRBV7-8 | TGTGCCAGCAGCTTTGATCGGGATTCACCCCTCCACTTT | CASSFDRDSPLHF
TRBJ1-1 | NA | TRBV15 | TGTGCCACCAGCAGAGAGTCTGGCCAGACTGAAGCTTTCTTT | CATSRESGQTEAFF
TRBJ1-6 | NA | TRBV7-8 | TGTGCCAGCAGCTACCCGGGGGACGCACGATCACCCCTCCACTTT | CASSYPGDARSPLHF
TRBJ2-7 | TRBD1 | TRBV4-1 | TGCGCCAGCAGTCCCGGGACAGACTACGAGCAGTACTTC | CASSPGTDYEQYF
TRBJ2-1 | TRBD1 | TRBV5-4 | TGTGCCAGCAGCTCTATCGGACAGGGTTGGGACAATGAGCAGTTCTTC | CASSSIGQGWDNEQFF